The sequence of this T cell receptor (beta chain) was determined in a study of CD8 T cells in Susac syndrome. Random hexamers served to reverse transcribe about 0.45 to 1 ug RNA. Each CDR3 protein is one row after TCRdb ran MiXCR on the immunoSEQ multiplex PCR reads. The sample carries approximately 71,000 distinct CDR3 sequences, approximately 96% recorded once. High-throughput TCR beta sequencing covered peripheral CD8+ and CD4+ T cells. The TCR comes from a human donor with multiple sclerosis. Sequenced sample: CD4+ T cells from PBMCs.

The CDR3 coding sequence is TGTGCCAGCAGCTTGACCGGGACTCACAATGAGCAGTTCTTC. Encoded protein: CASSLTGTHNEQFF. The V call is TRBV7-9, the J call TRBJ2-1, with D perhaps matching TRBD2 (6 bases). This CDR3 contains 14 residues. Germline V lookup: CDR1 SEHNR, CDR2 FQNEAQ (reference sequence). Trimming cost V 3 bases and J 5 bases, with 11 bases left between them. The variable domain in full, with the rest retrieved from reference TRBV7-9 and TRBJ2-1, is DTGVSQNPRHKITKRGQNVTFRCDPISEHNRLYWYRQTLGQGPEFLTYFQNEAQLEKSRLLSDRFSAERPKGSFSTLEIQRTEQGDSAMYLCASSLTGTHNEQFFGPGTRLTVL.